This T cell receptor (beta chain) was captured by sequencing in a study of blood T cells in healthy people across ages. It was with a sample-barcoded 5' primer and a J-beta primer mix that a second PCR of roughly 7 to 11 cycles was run. Each cDNA molecule was tagged by a template-switch adaptor that had 12 random nucleotides. One entry per CDR3 protein results from TCRdb running MiXCR on the 5' RACE reads. Counted here are some 1,500,000 distinct CDR3 sequences, about 42% occurring once; the ten biggest clones make up more than 4%. A few counts support this clonotype. Peripheral blood from each donor was collected in a volume of about 10 milliliters. CDR1 and CDR2 from the germline V gene are DFQATT and SNEGSKA (reference sequence). The V end was cut by 5 bases, the J end by 10 bases, with 14 bases between. There are 12 residues in the CDR3.

This receptor was obtained from a young woman in good health. The sample consisted of blood. The chain recombines TRBV20-1 with TRBJ1-4, with D unresolved. The CDR3 DNA is TGCAGTGCTGCCTTGAATGAGCGAAAACTGTTTTTT. As protein: CSAALNERKLFF.